The 20 T cell receptor beta chains below were found in one sample sequenced in a study of T cells after yellow fever vaccination. TCRdb re-analysed the 5' RACE reads in MiXCR, keeping a single row per CDR3 protein. The repertoire holds 50,000 to 75,000 distinct CDR3 sequences, with approximately 6% as singletons. The source was PBMCs, either bulk or a sorted T-cell subset (CD4+, CD8+, memory, or dextramer-sorted; not recorded which), collected on the day of the yellow fever booster vaccination. These receptors originate from a man aged 18-30 years who received the YFV17D yellow fever vaccine.

In this sample, this clonotype turned up many times. This chain links TRBV5-1 with TRBJ2-5; D not resolved. V was clipped by 1 base and J by 7 bases, with 17 bases between them. Germline V CDR1 and CDR2: SGHRS, YFSETQ. The length of the CDR3 is 15 residues. The CDR3 region has the DNA TGCGCCAGCAGCTTGCATGACCCACTTTGGGGGACCCAGTACTTC. Translation gives CASSLHDPLWGTQYF.

The chain uses TRBV24-1 and TRBJ2-5; 7 bases align to TRBD1. Germline-derived CDR1 and CDR2 are KGHDR and SFDVKD. V dropped 4 bases and J dropped 4; count of bases not matched to a gene: 8. The CDR3 spans 15 residues. The DNA of the CDR3 is TGTGCCACCAGTGACGCGACAGGGACGGGAGAGACCCAGTACTTC. It is translated as CATSDATGTGETQYF.

This clonotype was picked up a small number of times. This chain uses TRBV12-3 or TRBV12-4 with TRBJ2-5; tentative D call: TRBD1 (7 bases). The CDR3 has 13 amino acids. V lost 7 bases to trimming and J lost 3 bases, with 12 bases between them. The CDR3 nucleotides read TGTGCCAGCACGCGGGACAGCGAAGAGACCCAGTACTTC. Protein sequence: CASTRDSEETQYF.

This clonotype was observed at least ten times. In DNA form, the CDR3 reads TGTGCCAGCAGACCGGGACAGGGACAAGAGACCCAGTACTTC. Translated: CASRPGQGQETQYF. The chain joins TRBV7-9 to TRBJ2-5; 9 nucleotides align to TRBD1. The CDR3 consists of 14 residues. Germline V gene lookup returns CDR1 SEHNR and CDR2 FQNEAQ (reference sequence). The V and J ends lost 6 bases and 2 bases, in that order; junction bases with no gene match: 4.

Ten or more counts support this clonotype. The chain has TRBV6-2 or TRBV6-3 and TRBJ2-5, with 8 bases aligning to TRBD1. Germline V gene lookup returns CDR1 MNHEY and CDR2 SVGEGT. J gave up 5 bases and V 6 bases, and 11 bases lay outside the gene matches. CDR3 length: 15 residues. The CDR3 nucleotides read TGTGCCAGCAGCCGAGACAGGGGCAAGCGGGAGACCCAGTACTTC. Translation gives CASSRDRGKRETQYF.

The J gene is TRBJ1-2, the V gene TRBV5-1, with D unresolved. Deletions cut 3 bases from V and 4 bases from J, with 22 bases between. The germline gives CDR1 SGHRS, CDR2 YFSETQ. CDR3 length: 17 amino acids. In DNA, the CDR3 is TGCGCCAGCAGCTCGAACCCGGGAGGCTCAAAGTTCTATGGCTACACCTTC. Translation gives CASSSNPGGSKFYGYTF.

A single count supports this clonotype. Being one base from a much bigger clone, this may be a read error. The chain combines TRBV4-3 with TRBJ2-1; D gene unclear. Looked up from germline, CDR1 is LGHNA and CDR2 is YSLEER. The V and J ends lost 0 bases and 5 bases respectively, with 5 bases between them. CDR3 length: 13 residues. The CDR3 spells CASSQDKNNEQFF. The CDR3 bases are TGCGCCAGCAGCCAAGATAAGAACAATGAGCAGTTCTTC.

This clonotype was counted ten times or more. This chain links TRBV12-3 or TRBV12-4 with TRBJ2-2; weak D call: TRBD1 (6 bases). The CDR3 is 17 residues long. Trimming removed 5 bases at V and 4 bases at J, with 20 bases between. In DNA form, the CDR3 reads TGTGCCAGCAGTCTTAACCCAAGACAGGATCGCACCGGGGAGCTGTTTTTT. This translates into CASSLNPRQDRTGELFF.

Here the CDR3 reads CASSLAPAGRNTGELFF. CDR3 in DNA: TGCGCCAGCAGCTTGGCCCCGGCGGGGAGGAACACCGGGGAGCTGTTTTTT. V and J are TRBV5-1 and TRBJ2-2; the D gene is possibly TRBD2 (6 bases). The V end was cut by 0 bases, the J end by 1 base, with 13 bases between. CDR1 SGHRS and CDR2 YFSETQ come from the germline V gene. The CDR3 has 17 amino acids.

The table lists this clonotype with many counts. The chain links TRBV5-1 to TRBJ1-1; no clear D gene. Trimming removed 0 bases at V and 7 bases at J, with 10 bases between. Germline CDR1 is SGHRS and CDR2 is YFSETQ. This CDR3 is built from 13 residues. CDR3 bases: TGCGCCAGCAGCTTGGGTACAGTTGGTGAAGCTTTCTTT. Residues: CASSLGTVGEAFF.

This clonotype was counted a few times. The V and J genes are TRBV4-1 and TRBJ2-1; D gene ambiguous. Germline values: CDR1 MGHRA, CDR2 YSYEKL. V dropped 1 base and J dropped 0 bases, with 10 bases sitting between them. The CDR3 is made up of 16 amino acids. The CDR3, as DNA: TGCGCCAGCAGCCAAGGAATCCTAAGCTCCTACAATGAGCAGTTCTTC. Translated, it gives CASSQGILSSYNEQFF.

The table lists this clonotype with many counts. The chain recombines TRBV5-1 with TRBJ2-5; either TRBD1 or TRBD2 may fit D (5 bases each). V lost 3 bases, J lost 2 bases, and 23 bases lay in between. CDR1 is SGHRS, CDR2 YFSETQ, per germline. This CDR3 is built from 18 residues. The CDR3 DNA sequence: TGCGCCAGCAGCTCACATGGGGGATCAGAACACGTACAAGAGACCCAGTACTTC. It encodes CASSSHGGSEHVQETQYF. Full variable domain (rest looked up from reference TRBV5-1 and TRBJ2-5): KAGVTQTPRYLIKTRGQQVTLSCSPISGHRSVSWYQQTPGQGLQFLFEYFSETQRNKGNFPGRFSGRQFSNSRSEMNVSTLELGDSALYLCASSSHGGSEHVQETQYFGPGTRLLVL.

The chain uses TRBV4-3 and TRBJ1-5; D is unresolved. V lost 5 bases and J 2 bases, leaving 13 bases between the germline ends. CDR3 length: 15 amino acids. CDR1 is LGHNA and CDR2 is YSLEER in the germline V gene. DNA of the CDR3: TGCGCCAGCAGCAAGGTAGCCTGGGGCAATCAGCCCCAGCATTTT. This gives the protein CASSKVAWGNQPQHF.

This rearrangement joins TRBV27 to TRBJ1-2; tentatively, D is TRBD1 (6 bases). Germline V gene data show CDR1 as MNHEY and CDR2 as SMNVEV (reference sequence). V was pared by 4 bases and J by 3 bases, with 15 bases between. This CDR3 is built from 15 residues. CDR3 sequence reads: CASSSDRPGDYGYTF. DNA for the CDR3: TGTGCCAGCAGTTCCGACAGGCCGGGGGACTATGGCTACACCTTC.

This clonotype appeared a few times. J is TRBJ1-3 and V is TRBV29-1, with D perhaps matching TRBD1 (6 bases). The V and J ends lost 7 bases and 0 bases respectively, with 10 bases between them. This CDR3 is built from 13 residues. Per the germline V gene, CDR1 is SQVTM and CDR2 is ANQGSEA. In DNA, the CDR3 is TGCAGCGCCTTGGACAGCTCTGGAAACACCATATATTTT. It is translated as CSALDSSGNTIYF.

The CDR3 here is CASRRDRANEQFF. The CDR3 DNA reads TGTGCCAGCAGGCGTGACAGGGCCAATGAGCAGTTCTTC. This sequence joins TRBV7-2 and TRBJ2-1, with TRBD1 identical over 7 bases. The CDR3 extends over 13 amino acids. Germline CDR1 reads SGHTA; CDR2 reads FQGNSA. V shed 6 bases and J 6 bases; nucleotides not matched to a gene: 5.

This clonotype has a count of ten or more. The genes are TRBV29-1 and TRBJ2-3, with TRBD2 matching over 10 bases. The V segment lost 6 bases and the J segment 7 bases; nucleotides outside the gene matches: 4. The CDR3 spans 12 residues. Per the germline V gene, CDR1 is SQVTM and CDR2 is ANQGSEA. The CDR3 sequence is CSVSGGANTQYF. The CDR3 DNA follows: TGCAGCGTGAGCGGGGGGGCTAATACGCAGTATTTT.

This clonotype was seen at least ten times. The rearrangement links TRBV12-3 or TRBV12-4 to TRBJ1-3; D gene uncertain. The CDR3 has 13 amino acids. V was pared by 3 bases and J by 6 bases, with 9 bases between. The CDR3 here is CASSLRLSNTIYF. The CDR3 nucleotides are TGTGCCAGCAGTTTGAGACTCTCAAACACCATATATTTT.

The table lists this clonotype with a few counts. The V gene is TRBV20-1, the J gene TRBJ2-1; D uncertain. The V and J ends lost 5 bases and 5 bases respectively, with 10 bases between them. CDR1 is DFQATT, CDR2 SNEGSKA, per germline (reference sequence). CDR3 length equals 12 residues. The CDR3 DNA follows: TGCAGTGCTTTCCGACTGGACAATGAGCAGTTCTTC. Translated, it gives CSAFRLDNEQFF.

Many counts were recorded for this clonotype. The chain couples TRBV9 to TRBJ2-3, with 9 bases aligning to TRBD1. Germline CDR1 reads SGDLS; CDR2 reads YYNGEE. CDR3 length: 16 residues. Germline trimming cut 4 bases from V and 4 bases from J; bases unmatched to any gene: 10. DNA of the CDR3: TGTGCCAGCAGCAACTCGGGACAGGGAAGTCCAGATACGCAGTATTTT. Amino acids: CASSNSGQGSPDTQYF. Complete variable domain (other parts from reference TRBV9 and TRBJ2-3): DSGVTQTPKHLITATGQRVTLRCSPRSGDLSVYWYQQSLDQGLQFLIQYYNGEERAKGNILERFSAQQFPDLHSELNLSSLELGDSALYFCASSNSGQGSPDTQYFGPGTRLTVL.